Listed here are 27 T cell receptor beta chains from one sample, sequenced in a study of T-cell reconstitution after alpha-beta-depleted transplantation in children. A TCRbeta library incorporating unique molecular identifiers was prepared. TCRdb re-called the PCR reads with MiXCR, one entry per CDR3 protein. The sample records about 500,000 distinct CDR3 sequences, 30% to 35% being singletons. The sequences come from PBMCs from the stem cell graft donor, collected from the stem cell graft. All receptors come from a human donor who donated a stem cell graft to a child with aplastic anemia.

This chain joins TRBV30 and TRBJ2-5; D uncertain. The CDR3 is 13 amino acids. Germline assignment: CDR1 GTSNPN and CDR2 SVGIG (reference sequence). V was shortened by 5 bases and J by 4 bases, with 14 bases between the two germline ends. The CDR3 nucleotides read TGTGCCTGGGTGTTAGTGGGAACAGAGACCCAGTACTTC. Protein product: CAWVLVGTETQYF.

Only one count was recorded for this clonotype. This chain links TRBV7-9 with TRBJ1-1, with TRBD1 as a possible D gene (5 bases). The CDR3 totals 15 residues. Germline CDR1 SEHNR, CDR2 FQNEAQ (reference sequence). The V end lost 4 bases, the J end lost 4 bases, and 16 bases lay between the germline ends. In DNA, the CDR3 is TGTGCCAGCAGCTCGCCGACAGACTTCTTCACTGAAGCTTTCTTT. Translated, it gives CASSSPTDFFTEAFF.

V gene TRBV7-2 combines with J gene TRBJ2-6, with D perhaps TRBD2 (6 bases). V was shortened by 4 bases and J by 0 bases, with 13 bases between the two germline ends. In germline, CDR1 is SGHTA, CDR2 FQGNSA. The length of the CDR3 is 17 residues. CDR3 sequence: CASSSKGLNSGANVLTF. The CDR3 DNA is TGTGCCAGCAGCTCAAAGGGACTGAACTCTGGGGCCAACGTCCTGACTTTC.

This clonotype was seen a few times. The chain employs TRBV12-3 or TRBV12-4 and TRBJ1-5; no clear D. V lost 5 bases, J lost 3 bases, and 8 bases lay in between. This CDR3 spans 13 amino acids. The CDR3 nucleotides read TGTGCCAGCAGTCACGGGAACAATCAGCCCCAGCATTTT. It yields the protein CASSHGNNQPQHF.

In this sample, this clonotype turned up a few times. This chain connects TRBV25-1 to TRBJ2-7; D is uncertain. Trimming cost V 2 bases and J 7 bases, with 15 bases left between them. Per the germline V gene, CDR1 is MGHDK and CDR2 is SYGVNS. CDR3 length: 14 amino acids. The CDR3 sequence is CASSEIGGLGEQYV. The CDR3 DNA reads TGTGCCAGCAGTGAAATAGGTGGTCTAGGGGAGCAGTACGTC.

CDR3 coding DNA: TGTGCCAGCAGACACAGGGGCCCGAACACTGAAGCTTTCTTT. Translating gives CASRHRGPNTEAFF. The chain links TRBV6-2 or TRBV6-3 to TRBJ1-1, with TRBD1 identical over 7 bases. CDR1 is MNHEY and CDR2 is SVGEGT in the germline V gene. The CDR3 is 14 amino acids. Unmatched junction bases numbered 5, after V lost 6 bases and J lost 1 base.

The V call is TRBV6-4, the J call TRBJ2-4, with 7 bases fitting TRBD2. From germline, CDR1 is MRHNA and CDR2 SNTAGT. Trimming removed 5 bases from V and 4 bases from J; junction bases left unmatched: 8. CDR3 size: 15 residues. The CDR3 spells CASSLQRGGKNIQYF. CDR3 bases: TGTGCCAGCAGTCTCCAACGGGGAGGGAAAAACATTCAGTACTTC.

The chain recombines TRBV12-3 or TRBV12-4 with TRBJ1-1; 8 bases agree with TRBD1. The CDR3 runs to 14 residues. V lost 7 bases, J lost 0 bases, and 4 bases stayed unmatched. CDR3 in amino acids: CASNGQGLNTEAFF. CDR3 coding DNA: TGTGCCAGCAACGGACAGGGTCTGAACACTGAAGCTTTCTTT.

This clonotype is a singleton in its sample. The CDR3 here is CATSRDGTAWETQYF. CDR3 DNA: TGTGCCACCAGCAGAGATGGAACCGCTTGGGAGACCCAGTACTTC. V and J are TRBV15 and TRBJ2-5; D gene ambiguous. The V end was cut by 0 bases, the J end by 5 bases, with 13 bases between. CDR1 LNHNV and CDR2 YYDKDF come from the germline V gene (reference sequence). The CDR3 runs 15 residues.

V is TRBV6-5 and J is TRBJ2-5; a weak D match, TRBD1 (7 bases). Germline V CDR1 and CDR2: MNHEY, SVGAGI. This CDR3 contains 19 residues. The V end was cut by 0 bases, the J end by 2 bases, with 22 bases between. The DNA of the CDR3 is TGTGCCAGCAGTTACTCCCTAATCCCTCGACAGGGAGGACAAGAGACCCAGTACTTC. Amino acid sequence: CASSYSLIPRQGGQETQYF.

The chain employs TRBV6-1 and TRBJ1-5, with 7 bases fitting TRBD1. V shed 6 bases and J 5 bases; nucleotides not matched to a gene: 10. CDR3 length: 15 residues. From germline, CDR1 is MNHNS and CDR2 SASEGT. The CDR3: CASSPRDRRHQPQHF. CDR3 bases: TGTGCCAGCAGCCCCCGGGACAGAAGACATCAGCCCCAGCATTTT.

The V and J genes are TRBV5-1 and TRBJ2-3; tentatively, D is TRBD2 (6 bases). CDR1 SGHRS and CDR2 YFSETQ come from the germline V gene. V shed 1 base and J shed 0 bases, with 15 bases lying between them. The CDR3 length is 17 residues. The CDR3 sequence: CASSLTSKRASTDTQYF. For the CDR3, the DNA is TGCGCCAGCAGCTTGACCTCTAAGCGGGCGAGCACAGATACGCAGTATTTT.

This clonotype turned up a few times. The J gene is TRBJ2-7, the V gene TRBV30; TRBD2 aligns across 11 bases. Germline lookup yields CDR1 GTSNPN and CDR2 SVGIG (reference sequence). CDR3 length: 18 amino acids. V lost 1 base, J lost 0 bases, and 11 bases stayed unmatched. Here the CDR3 DNA reads TGTGCCTGGAGTGGCAATGGGCTAGCGGGAGGCCTCTCCTACGAGCAGTACGTC. It encodes CAWSGNGLAGGLSYEQYV.

This chain links TRBV20-1 with TRBJ2-1; 7 nucleotides agree with TRBD2. V was clipped by 0 bases and J by 7 bases; unmatched bases: 6. The CDR3 sequence is 14 residues long. CDR1 and CDR2 from the germline V gene are DFQATT and SNEGSKA (reference sequence). CDR3 in DNA: TGCAGTGCTAGAGAGGGGGAGGGGCGGAATGAGCAGTTCTTC. Amino acids: CSAREGEGRNEQFF.

The chain employs TRBV11-1 and TRBJ2-4, with D perhaps assigned TRBD1 or TRBD2 (5 bases each). Trimming pared 1 base from V and 0 bases from J, leaving 16 bases between. CDR1 and CDR2 from the germline V gene are SGHAT and FQDESV (reference sequence). This CDR3 has 18 amino acids. CDR3 region: CASSLVWGNPEAKNIQYF. CDR3 in DNA: TGTGCCAGCAGCTTAGTTTGGGGGAACCCCGAAGCCAAAAACATTCAGTACTTC.

A few counts support this clonotype. The chain recombines TRBV6-1 with TRBJ2-5, with 7 bases identical to TRBD1. CDR1 and CDR2 (germline): MNHNS, SASEGT. The CDR3 is 12 amino acids. Trimming took 4 bases from V and 7 from J; bases not matched to a gene: 3. CDR3: CASSGYRGTQYF. DNA for the CDR3: TGTGCCAGCAGTGGCTACAGGGGGACCCAGTACTTC.

This clonotype was detected only a few times. This chain uses TRBV28 with TRBJ2-1; D call uncertain. The V gene's germline CDR1 is MDHEN and CDR2 SYDVKM. Trimming removed 5 bases from V and 2 bases from J, with 7 bases in between. The CDR3 sequence is 13 residues long. The CDR3 nucleotides read TGTGCCAGCAGTCGCCTCCCCTACAATGAGCAGTTCTTC. Translated, it gives CASSRLPYNEQFF.

This clonotype was observed a single time. The chain is built from TRBV7-9 and TRBJ2-2; TRBD2 is a possible D gene (6 bases). This CDR3 has 14 amino acids. CDR1 is SEHNR, CDR2 FQNEAQ, per germline (reference sequence). Trimming took 7 bases from V and 2 from J, leaving 11 bases between them. The CDR3 nucleotides read TGTGCCAGCACCATTAGCGGAAACACCGGGGAGCTGTTTTTT. This sequence encodes CASTISGNTGELFF.

This chain links TRBV6-5 with TRBJ1-2; 8 bases line up with TRBD1. This CDR3 has 16 residues. The germline gives CDR1 MNHEY, CDR2 SVGAGI. Trimming at V came to 2 bases and at J to 4 bases, leaving 9 bases not matched to a gene. Here the CDR3 reads CASSYSDRGGSYGYTF. Written as DNA, the CDR3 is TGTGCCAGCAGTTACAGCGACAGGGGTGGAAGCTATGGCTACACCTTC.

This clonotype turned up a few times. The chain is built from TRBV7-2 and TRBJ2-3; D ambiguous. Trimming cost V 3 bases and J 6 bases, with 19 bases left between them. This CDR3 is built from 16 residues. CDR1 is SGHTA and CDR2 is FQGNSA in the germline V gene. In nucleotides, the CDR3 is TGTGCCAGCAGCTTGGTGGGTAGCCTAGGTGGTGATACGCAGTATTTT. Protein product: CASSLVGSLGGDTQYF.

This clonotype was observed a handful of times. This chain joins TRBV18 and TRBJ1-1, with D tentatively TRBD1 (6 bases). Trimming removed 1 base at V and 7 bases at J, with 13 bases between. This CDR3 is built from 14 residues. Germline V gene data show CDR1 as KGHSH and CDR2 as LQKENI. CDR3 region: CASSPLIQGDEAFF. The CDR3 DNA sequence: TGTGCCAGCTCACCACTTATACAGGGTGATGAAGCTTTCTTT.

The DNA of the CDR3 is TGTGCCAGCGATGATTGGAACGGGGAGACCCAGTACTTC. It yields the protein CASDDWNGETQYF. V and J are TRBV11-2 and TRBJ2-5, with no clear D. Trimming stripped 8 bases from V and 5 bases from J, with 15 bases between. The CDR3 covers 13 residues. CDR1 and CDR2 from the germline V gene are SGHAT and FQNNGV. Combining the CDR3 with reference TRBV11-2 and TRBJ2-5 gives the whole variable domain EAGVAQSPRYKIIEKRQSVAFWCNPISGHATLYWYQQILGQGPKLLIQFQNNGVVDDSQLPKDRFSAERLKGVDSTLKIQPAKLEDSAVYLCASDDWNGETQYFGPGTRLLVL.

V usage is TRBV30 and J usage is TRBJ2-7, with D perhaps matching TRBD1 (6 bases). Germline V gene data show CDR1 as GTSNPN and CDR2 as SVGIG (reference sequence). The CDR3 loop spans 12 amino acids. Trimming left V 2 bases short and J 4 bases short, with 9 bases between. This chain's CDR3 is CAWSPTGYEQYV. In DNA, the CDR3 is TGTGCCTGGAGTCCAACAGGGTACGAGCAGTACGTC.

This clonotype came up a few times. The J gene is TRBJ2-2, the V gene TRBV19, with TRBD2 matching over 10 bases. This CDR3 contains 17 residues. Germline trimming cut 3 bases from V and 3 bases from J; bases unmatched to any gene: 7. Germline CDR1 is LNHDA and CDR2 is SQIVND (reference sequence). DNA for the CDR3: TGTGCCAGTAGTATTCCTAGCGGGAGTTGGGACACCGGGGAGCTGTTTTTT. Its protein product is CASSIPSGSWDTGELFF. Filled out from reference TRBV19 and TRBJ2-2, the complete variable domain reads DGGITQSPKYLFRKEGQNVTLSCEQNLNHDAMYWYRQDPGQGLRLIYYSQIVNDFQKGDIAEGYSVSREKKESFPLTVTSAQKNPTAFYLCASSIPSGSWDTGELFFGEGSRLTVL.

The chain carries TRBV18 and TRBJ1-1; tentatively, D is TRBD1 (6 bases). The V end was cut by 3 bases, the J end by 1 base, with 12 bases between. Germline V lookup: CDR1 KGHSH, CDR2 LQKENI. This CDR3 has 15 residues. In nucleotides, the CDR3 is TGTGCCAGCTCACCCTGGGACAAACCGAACACTGAAGCTTTCTTT. Its protein is CASSPWDKPNTEAFF.

CDR3 nucleotide sequence: TGTGCCAGTCTCGGCCGTGGGACAGGATTATATAGCAATCAGCCCCAGCATTTT. It specifies CASLGRGTGLYSNQPQHF. The rearrangement uses TRBV19 and TRBJ1-5; 8 bases are shared with TRBD1. The CDR3 runs 18 residues. CDR1 LNHDA and CDR2 SQIVND come from the germline V gene (reference sequence). V lost 8 bases to trimming and J lost 0 bases; unmatched junction nucleotides: 15.

This chain connects TRBV7-9 to TRBJ2-3; D remains ambiguous. Germline CDR1 and CDR2: SEHNR and FQNEAQ (reference sequence). Trimming pared 0 bases from V and 6 bases from J, leaving 7 bases between. The CDR3 loop spans 13 amino acids. The CDR3 nucleotides read TGTGCCAGCAGCTTAGCCTCCGTGGATACGCAGTATTTT. It translates to CASSLASVDTQYF.